One and the same sample provided the 28 T cell receptor beta chains below, sequenced in a study of blood T cell repertoires in COVID-19. Repertoires were generated with immunoSEQ multiplex PCR, while TCRdb's copy carries only in-frame clones and drops some. This table has tens of thousands of clones, about 81% appearing once. The sequenced material came from peripheral blood. The source of these receptors is a woman of 80 years or more with acute or convalescent COVID-19.

J is TRBJ1-1 and V is TRBV24-1; maybe TRBD1 (5 bases). V lost 7 bases and J 1 base, leaving 6 bases between the germline ends. Per the germline V gene, CDR1 is KGHDR and CDR2 is SFDVKD. The CDR3 is made up of 12 amino acids. The CDR3 nucleotides read TGTGCCACCAGGCAGGGGAACACTGAAGCTTTCTTT. Translated, it gives CATRQGNTEAFF.

The chain joins TRBV6-5 to TRBJ2-1; possibly TRBD1 for D (5 bases). V was pared by 0 bases and J by 2 bases, with 11 bases between. Looked up from germline, CDR1 is MNHEY and CDR2 is SVGAGI. The CDR3 runs to 16 residues. The CDR3 nucleotides are TGTGCCAGCAGTTACTCGGGGCAGGCTCCCTACAATGAGCAGTTCTTC. Translated: CASSYSGQAPYNEQFF.

This chain joins TRBV5-6 and TRBJ2-7; D gene ambiguous. The ends were cut back, 5 bases at V and 4 bases at J, with 19 bases in the middle. In germline, CDR1 is SGHDT, CDR2 YYEEEE. The CDR3 sequence is 15 residues long. CDR3 coding DNA: TGTGCCAGCAGACGCTCCACAAATTTCCTTTACGAGCAGTACTTC. Protein: CASRRSTNFLYEQYF.

This chain joins TRBV4-1 and TRBJ1-4; 7 nucleotides line up with TRBD1. This CDR3 has 16 amino acids. Germline CDR1 MGHRA, CDR2 YSYEKL. Trimming removed 3 bases from V and 5 bases from J; junction bases left unmatched: 9. The CDR3 is CASSHPIGTENEKLFF. Here the CDR3 DNA reads TGCGCCAGCAGCCATCCTATTGGGACAGAGAATGAAAAACTGTTTTTT.

The chain has TRBV6-5 and TRBJ1-3, with 7 nucleotides matching TRBD1. The CDR3 covers 14 residues. Germline CDR1 and CDR2: MNHEY and SVGAGI. V trimming: 6 bases; J trimming: 1 base; junction bases outside the gene matches: 3. The CDR3 DNA is TGTGCCAGCAGGCTGACAGGGTCTGGAAACACCATATATTTT. It translates to CASRLTGSGNTIYF.

The genes are TRBV7-9 and TRBJ1-6; TRBD1 agrees at 8 bases. J gave up 6 bases and V 5 bases, and 6 bases lay outside the gene matches. The CDR3 has 15 residues. Per the germline V gene, CDR1 is SEHNR and CDR2 is FQNEAQ (reference sequence). The CDR3 region has the DNA TGTGCCAGCAGCCCCGACAGGGGAAGTAATTCACCCCTCCACTTT. This sequence encodes CASSPDRGSNSPLHF.

The J gene is TRBJ2-1, the V gene TRBV6-2 or TRBV6-3; TRBD1 matches 9 bases. The CDR3 runs to 16 residues. The germline gives CDR1 MNHEY, CDR2 SVGEGT. V dropped 2 bases and J dropped 4; count of bases not matched to a gene: 6. The DNA of the CDR3 is TGTGCCAGCAGTTACCGGACAGGGGTTATGTACAATGAGCAGTTCTTC. It is translated as CASSYRTGVMYNEQFF.

V gene TRBV29-1 combines with J gene TRBJ1-1, with TRBD1 identical over 7 bases. J lost 3 bases, V lost 4 bases, and 5 bases had no gene match. The CDR3 is 13 amino acids. The germline gives CDR1 SQVTM, CDR2 ANQGSEA. The CDR3, as DNA: TGCAGCGTTGTTCCCCAGGGGGACACTGAAGCTTTCTTT. Protein product: CSVVPQGDTEAFF.

V and J are TRBV5-4 and TRBJ2-5; D is possibly TRBD1 (5 bases). CDR1 and CDR2 (germline): SGHNT, YYREEE (reference sequence). This CDR3 is 14 amino acids long. V was trimmed by 2 bases and J by 2 bases, leaving 10 bases between them. Written as DNA, the CDR3 is TGTGCCAGCAGCTTCCAGGGAAGACAAGAGACCCAGTACTTC. Its translation: CASSFQGRQETQYF.

The rearrangement joins TRBV5-6 to TRBJ2-7; TRBD2 agrees at 9 bases. Losses at the gene ends were 4 bases for V and 3 bases for J; bases not matched to a gene: 8. The CDR3 has 15 residues. Germline V lookup: CDR1 SGHDT, CDR2 YYEEEE. In nucleotides, the CDR3 is TGTGCCAGCAGCCCCGGACTAGCGCCGGGCTACGAGCAGTACTTC. Translated, it gives CASSPGLAPGYEQYF.

The V gene is TRBV2, the J gene TRBJ2-2, with 10 bases lining up with TRBD2. The junction had 7 bases not matched to a gene; V was cut back by 4 bases and J by 5 bases. Germline assignment: CDR1 SNHLY and CDR2 FYNNEI. The CDR3 is 16 amino acids. The CDR3 here is CASSAFSGRRTGELFF. As DNA, the CDR3 is TGTGCCAGCAGTGCCTTTAGCGGGAGGAGGACCGGGGAGCTGTTTTTT.

V gene TRBV7-2 combines with J gene TRBJ2-2; D is undetermined. The length of the CDR3 is 14 residues. Per the germline V gene, CDR1 is SGHTA and CDR2 is FQGNSA. The V end was cut by 4 bases, the J end by 3 bases, with 9 bases between. The CDR3 DNA reads TGTGCCAGCAGCTCCCCTTATGACACCGGGGAGCTGTTTTTT. Protein sequence: CASSSPYDTGELFF.

The V call is TRBV5-6, the J call TRBJ2-4; 7 positions agree with TRBD1. The germline CDR1 and CDR2 sequences are SGHDT and YYEEEE. The CDR3 runs to 17 residues. The V gene end was trimmed by 4 bases and the J gene end by 3 bases; junction bases not matched to a gene: 13. The CDR3 sequence is CASSNYTGEVYKNIQYF. The CDR3 DNA reads as TGTGCCAGCAGCAACTACACAGGGGAAGTATACAAAAACATTCAGTACTTC.

In this sample, this clone turned up once. The gene calls are TRBV25-1 and TRBJ2-5, with D possibly being TRBD2 (6 bases). This CDR3 spans 15 amino acids. Germline CDR1 MGHDK, CDR2 SYGVNS. V was clipped by 3 bases and J by 5 bases, with 16 bases between them. The CDR3 DNA reads as TGTGCCAGCAGTGATCCCCGCAAAGGAGGGGAGACCCAGTACTTC. Its protein product is CASSDPRKGGETQYF. The full variable domain, its missing parts supplied by reference TRBV25-1 and TRBJ2-5, is EADIYQTPRYLVIGTGKKITLECSQTMGHDKMYWYQQDPGMELHLIHYSYGVNSTEKGDLSSESTVSRIRTEHFPLTLESARPSHTSQYLCASSDPRKGGETQYFGPGTRLLVL.

The chain is built from TRBV7-9 and TRBJ2-3, with 9 bases aligning to TRBD1. V was pared by 2 bases and J by 2 bases, with 5 bases of the junction left unmatched. The CDR3 is made up of 16 amino acids. Per germline, CDR1 SEHNR and CDR2 FQNEAQ (reference sequence). The CDR3 DNA reads as TGTGCCAGCAGCTTACTGGGGACAGGGCCCACAGATACGCAGTATTTT. Translating it yields CASSLLGTGPTDTQYF.

This clone appeared a few times. CDR3 coding DNA: TGCGCCAGCAGCCAAATAGGGACAGGGGATGGCTACACCTTC. Translation gives CASSQIGTGDGYTF. V is TRBV4-1 and J is TRBJ1-2; 10 bases map to TRBD1. J was trimmed by 6 bases and V by 2 bases; bases with no gene match: 3. This CDR3 region has 14 residues. CDR1 MGHRA and CDR2 YSYEKL come from the germline V gene.

The chain combines TRBV27 with TRBJ1-2; weak D call: TRBD1 (6 bases). The ends were cut back, 4 bases at V and 4 bases at J, with 19 bases in the middle. Germline-derived CDR1 and CDR2 are MNHEY and SMNVEV (reference sequence). The CDR3 covers 16 residues. The CDR3 spells CASSSSRRGRSYGYTF. CDR3 nucleotides: TGTGCCAGCAGTTCGTCCCGCAGGGGCAGATCCTATGGCTACACCTTC.

V usage is TRBV27 and J usage is TRBJ1-2; D may be TRBD1 (5 bases). V gave up 4 bases and J gave up 2 bases, with 8 bases separating them. The CDR3 length is 13 residues. Germline values: CDR1 MNHEY, CDR2 SMNVEV (reference sequence). In DNA, the CDR3 is TGTGCCAGCAGTTATGACAGAAACTATGGCTACACCTTC. Protein: CASSYDRNYGYTF.

The chain links TRBV3-1 (or the pseudogene TRBV3-2) to TRBJ2-7; possibly TRBD1 for D (5 bases). CDR1 and CDR2 (germline): LGHDT, YNNKEL (reference sequence). Trimming took 0 bases from V and 6 from J, leaving 15 bases between them. The CDR3 is 15 amino acids. CDR3 amino acids: CASSQEGQGLGEQYF. The DNA of the CDR3 is TGTGCCAGCAGCCAAGAAGGGCAGGGCCTTGGCGAGCAGTACTTC.

The V and J genes are TRBV6-2 or TRBV6-3 and TRBJ2-4, with D possibly matching TRBD2 (6 bases). The germline V gene has CDR1 MNHEY and CDR2 SVGEGT. The CDR3 length is 16 residues. Trimming removed 2 bases from V and 1 base from J, with 12 bases in between. The CDR3 loop is CASSYQVGRAKNIQYF. The CDR3, as DNA: TGTGCCAGCAGTTACCAGGTGGGGAGGGCCAAAAACATTCAGTACTTC.

This clone appeared once. The chain uses TRBV7-9 and TRBJ2-7; 9 bases match TRBD2. The germline V gene encodes CDR1 SEHNR and CDR2 FQNEAQ (reference sequence). CDR3 length: 14 residues. J gave up 3 bases and V 5 bases, and 5 bases lay outside the gene matches. The CDR3 spells CASSPDSGGYEQYF. CDR3 in DNA: TGTGCCAGCAGCCCGGATAGCGGGGGCTACGAGCAGTACTTC.

The rearrangement links TRBV5-6 to TRBJ1-4; D perhaps matches TRBD1 (6 bases). Germline V lookup: CDR1 SGHDT, CDR2 YYEEEE. The V gene lost 3 bases and the J gene lost 7 bases, with 13 bases spanning the gap. The CDR3 length is 14 residues. In DNA form, the CDR3 reads TGTGCCAGCAGCTCGACAGGTTGGAGTGAAAAACTGTTTTTT. Translating gives CASSSTGWSEKLFF.

This clone was counted a few times. The chain joins TRBV5-1 to TRBJ2-7; D unresolved. Germline V gene data show CDR1 as SGHRS and CDR2 as YFSETQ. Trimming took off 4 bases at V and 6 bases at J, with 11 bases between the two ends. The CDR3 covers 12 residues. The DNA of the CDR3 is TGCGCCAGCAGCCACCAAGCTGGCGAGCAGTACTTC. Its translation: CASSHQAGEQYF.

The J gene is TRBJ2-7, the V gene TRBV14, with 9 bases lining up with TRBD1. The V gene's germline CDR1 is SGHDN and CDR2 FVKESK. This CDR3 has 14 amino acids. After removal of 4 bases from V and 3 bases from J, the junction contained 4 bases not matched to a gene. The CDR3 DNA reads TGTGCCAGCAGCCTGGGGACAGGGCTCTACGAGCAGTACTTC. The encoded protein is CASSLGTGLYEQYF.

The chain uses TRBV5-1 and TRBJ1-4; TRBD1 agrees at 8 bases. Germline CDR1 reads SGHRS; CDR2 reads YFSETQ. The CDR3 is 15 amino acids. V was pared by 0 bases and J by 4 bases, with 2 bases of the junction left unmatched. The DNA for the CDR3 is TGCGCCAGCAGCTTGGGGGACAGGAGTAATGAAAAACTGTTTTTT. Translated, it gives CASSLGDRSNEKLFF. Filled out from reference TRBV5-1 and TRBJ1-4, the complete variable domain reads KAGVTQTPRYLIKTRGQQVTLSCSPISGHRSVSWYQQTPGQGLQFLFEYFSETQRNKGNFPGRFSGRQFSNSRSEMNVSTLELGDSALYLCASSLGDRSNEKLFFGSGTQLSVL.

The chain carries TRBV28 and TRBJ1-3; D not resolved. The CDR3 is 17 residues long. V lost 5 bases and J lost 2, with 19 bases in between. Looked up from germline, CDR1 is MDHEN and CDR2 is SYDVKM. The CDR3 DNA sequence: TGTGCCAGCAGTCCCCGGGGTGGGGTCGCAACTGGAAACACCATATATTTT. Translated: CASSPRGGVATGNTIYF.

This sequence joins TRBV19 and TRBJ2-4; 8 bases map to TRBD2. The CDR3 contains 17 residues. After removal of 1 base from V and 3 bases from J, the junction contained 8 bases not matched to a gene. CDR1 and CDR2 (germline): LNHDA, SQIVND (reference sequence). The DNA of the CDR3 is TGTGCCAGTAGTATAGTTAGTAGCGGGATCAGCAAAAACATTCAGTACTTC. Protein: CASSIVSSGISKNIQYF.

This clone was counted at least ten times. The V and J genes are TRBV14 and TRBJ2-7; weak D call: TRBD1 (5 bases). Trimming shortened V by 0 bases and J by 6 bases, and 9 bases separated the two germline ends. The CDR3 consists of 13 residues. Germline CDR1 and CDR2: SGHDN and FVKESK. This CDR3 is CASSQDLGREQYF. The DNA of the CDR3 is TGTGCCAGCAGCCAAGATTTGGGGCGCGAGCAGTACTTC. The entire variable domain, with the rest obtained from reference TRBV14 and TRBJ2-7, is as follows: EAGVTQFPSHSVIEKGQTVTLRCDPISGHDNLYWYRRVMGKEIKFLLHFVKESKQDESGMPNNRFLAERTGGTYSTLKVQPAELEDSGVYFCASSQDLGREQYFGPGTRLTVT.